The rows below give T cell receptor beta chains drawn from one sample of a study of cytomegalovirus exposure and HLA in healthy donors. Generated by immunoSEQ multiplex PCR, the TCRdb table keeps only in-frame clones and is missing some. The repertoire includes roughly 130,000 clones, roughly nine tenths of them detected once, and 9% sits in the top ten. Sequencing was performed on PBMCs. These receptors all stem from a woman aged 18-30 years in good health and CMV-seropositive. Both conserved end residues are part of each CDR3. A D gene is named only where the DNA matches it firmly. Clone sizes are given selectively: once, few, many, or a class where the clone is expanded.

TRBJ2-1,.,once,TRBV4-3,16,CASSLVRGRSYNEQFF,TGCGCCAGCAGCCTGGTCCGGGGGAGATCCTACAATGAGCAGTTCTTC
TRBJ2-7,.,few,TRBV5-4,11,CASSSPYEQYF,TGTGCCAGCAGTAGCCCCTACGAGCAGTACTTC
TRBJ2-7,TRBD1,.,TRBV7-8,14,CASSIGQGAYEQYF,TGTGCCAGCAGCATCGGACAGGGGGCTTACGAGCAGTACTTC
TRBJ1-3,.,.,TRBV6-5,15,CATSPGFNSGNTIYF,TGTGCCACCTCGCCAGGATTTAATTCTGGAAACACCATATATTTT
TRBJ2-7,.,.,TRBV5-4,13,CAQSRGASYEQYF,TGTGCCCAATCCCGGGGGGCCTCCTACGAGCAGTACTTC
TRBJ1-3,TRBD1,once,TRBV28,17,CASSPRQGLGSGNTIYF,TGTGCCAGCAGTCCCCGACAGGGACTGGGCTCTGGAAACACCATATATTTT
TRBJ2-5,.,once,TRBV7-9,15,CASSLRAGYQETQYF,TGTGCCAGCAGTCTTCGGGCGGGGTACCAAGAGACCCAGTACTTC
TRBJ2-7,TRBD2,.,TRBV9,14,CASSAGTSAYEQYF,TGTGCCAGCAGCGCCGGGACTAGCGCCTACGAGCAGTACTTC
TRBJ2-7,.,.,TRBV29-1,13,CSVCWLGAAEQYF,TGCAGCGTATGCTGGTTGGGCGCAGCCGAGCAGTACTTC
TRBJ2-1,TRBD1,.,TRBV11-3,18,CASSLEKGQGVNYNEQFF,TGTGCCAGCAGCTTAGAAAAAGGACAGGGAGTAAACTACAATGAGCAGTTCTTC
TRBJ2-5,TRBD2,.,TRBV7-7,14,CASSPSGDSKTQYF,TGTGCTAGCAGCCCCAGCGGGGACTCAAAGACCCAGTACTTC
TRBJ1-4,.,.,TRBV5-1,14,CASSLGGVGEKLFF,TGCGCCAGCAGCTTGGGAGGAGTTGGTGAAAAACTGTTTTTT
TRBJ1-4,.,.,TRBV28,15,CASSSRGTAKLKLFF,TGTGCCAGCAGCTCAAGAGGGACTGCGAAATTAAAACTGTTTTTT
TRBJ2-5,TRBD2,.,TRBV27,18,CASSLSSADSGGWETQYF,TGTGCCAGCAGTTTAAGTTCGGCAGATAGCGGGGGCTGGGAGACCCAGTACTTC
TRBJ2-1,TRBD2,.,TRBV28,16,CASSLASGGHLPGQFF,TGTGCCAGCAGTTTGGCTAGCGGGGGGCATCTGCCAGGGCAGTTCTTC
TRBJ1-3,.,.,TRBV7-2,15,CASSLATGSGNTIYF,TGTGCCAGCAGCTTAGCTACGGGCTCTGGAAACACCATATATTTT
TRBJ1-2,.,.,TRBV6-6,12,CASTLQGYGYTF,TGTGCCAGCACCCTCCAGGGTTATGGCTACACCTTC
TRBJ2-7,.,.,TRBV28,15,CASRGPAAFNYEQYF,TGTGCCAGCAGGGGGCCGGCAGCCTTTAACTACGAGCAGTACTTC
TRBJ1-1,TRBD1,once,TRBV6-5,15,CASSASGTGVTEAFF,TGTGCCAGCAGTGCATCCGGGACAGGGGTGACTGAAGCTTTCTTT
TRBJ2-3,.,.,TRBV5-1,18,CASSLGRRGGPSTDTQYF,TGCGCCAGCAGCTTGGGTCGGCGCGGGGGCCCTAGCACAGATACGCAGTATTTT
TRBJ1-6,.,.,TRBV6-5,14,CASTEGTYNSPLHF,TGTGCCAGCACGGAGGGCACCTATAATTCACCCCTCCACTTT
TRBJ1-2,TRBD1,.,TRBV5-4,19,CASSLAGGTGALSNYGYTF,TGTGCCAGCAGCTTGGCGGGCGGGACAGGGGCACTCAGTAACTATGGCTACACCTTC
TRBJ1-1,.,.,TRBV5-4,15,CASSLRVAGNTEAFF,TGTGCCAGCAGCTTACGGGTGGCGGGGAACACTGAAGCTTTCTTT
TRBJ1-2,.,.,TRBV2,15,CASSESGGVLSWDTF,TGTGCCAGCAGTGAATCGGGGGGGGTTTTGAGTTGGGACACCTTC
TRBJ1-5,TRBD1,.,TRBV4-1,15,CASSQLGQGNQPQHF,TGCGCCAGCAGCCAACTCGGACAGGGGAATCAGCCCCAGCATTTT
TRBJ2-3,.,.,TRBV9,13,CASSVPNTDTQYF,TGTGCCAGCAGCGTACCAAACACAGATACGCAGTATTTT
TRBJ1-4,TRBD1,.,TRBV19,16,CASSRRQGGTNEKLFF,TGTGCCAGTAGTCGGCGACAGGGAGGAACTAATGAAAAACTGTTTTTT
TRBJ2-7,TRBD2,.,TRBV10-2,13,CASQLAGAYEQYF,TGCGCCAGTCAACTAGCGGGGGCCTACGAGCAGTACTTC
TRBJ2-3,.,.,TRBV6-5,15,CASRFWSSSTDTQYF,TGTGCCAGCAGATTCTGGAGTTCCAGCACAGATACGCAGTATTTT
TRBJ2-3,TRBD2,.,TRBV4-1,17,CASSLGAGGPSTDTQYF,TGCGCCAGCAGCCTCGGAGCGGGGGGGCCGAGCACAGATACGCAGTATTTT
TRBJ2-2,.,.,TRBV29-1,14,CSVEGGARTGELFF,TGCAGCGTTGAAGGTGGGGCCCGGACCGGGGAGCTGTTTTTT
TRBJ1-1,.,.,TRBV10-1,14,CASRVIGPYTEAFF,TGCGCCAGCAGGGTGATTGGCCCCTACACTGAAGCTTTCTTT
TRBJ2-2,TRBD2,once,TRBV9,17,CASSVSSGPRGTGELFF,TGTGCCAGCAGCGTATCTAGCGGGCCCCGAGGCACCGGGGAGCTGTTTTTT
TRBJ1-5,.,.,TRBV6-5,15,CASSRDERGNQPQHF,TGTGCCAGCAGCCGGGACGAGCGGGGCAATCAGCCCCAGCATTTT
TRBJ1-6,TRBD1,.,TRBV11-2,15,CASSSGGSYNSPLHF,TGTGCCAGCAGCTCAGGGGGAAGCTATAATTCACCCCTCCACTTT
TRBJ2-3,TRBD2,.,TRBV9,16,CASSPSGGAWTDTQYF,TGTGCCAGCAGTCCTAGCGGGGGGGCCTGGACAGATACGCAGTATTTT
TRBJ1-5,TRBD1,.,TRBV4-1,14,CASSQPSTGGPQHF,TGCGCCAGCAGCCAACCCTCTACAGGGGGACCCCAGCATTTT
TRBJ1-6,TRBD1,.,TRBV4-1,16,CASSQDMVGQGVPLHF,TGCGCCAGCAGCCAAGATATGGTGGGACAGGGGGTTCCCCTCCACTTT